This entry lists 7 T cell receptor beta chains sequenced from one sample in a study of vaccination and CD4 T cells after COVID-19 (dated 2022 in TCRdb). Their specific antigens are unknown. Libraries were prepared through PCR. TCRdb records Illumina iSeq 100 as the sequencer. TCR sequencing of DNA from cultured CD4+ T cells used the Oncomine TCR Beta short-read assay at the Johns Hopkins FTIC core. The public reads were reprocessed in TCRdb via fastp at Q25 and MiXCR, keeping in-frame beta chains. Entries are consolidated by CDR3 protein sequence, retaining the most common genes and DNA. Present in this sample are about 19,000 distinct CDR3 sequences, about 40% of which were seen just once. The leading ten clones occupy about 3.2% of the sample. The sample's treatment or condition label, decoded: roughly ten-day PBMC culture with coronavirus spike peptide pools or control peptides (ViraFEST assay).

The specimen was CD4+ T cells from blood, cultured in vitro, collected after SARS-CoV-2 vaccination. Receptors were obtained from a human donor who had recovered from COVID-19.

This clonotype was detected only a few times. The chain combines TRBV20-1 with TRBJ2-7; D possibly corresponds to TRBD1 (6 bases). Germline assignment: CDR1 DFQATT and CDR2 SNEGSKA (reference sequence). Trimming took 0 bases from V and 2 from J, leaving 14 bases between them. The CDR3 is 15 amino acids. Here the CDR3 DNA reads TGCAGTGCTAGAGAACAGGGCCCCAGACCCTACGAGCAGTACTTC. This encodes CSAREQGPRPYEQYF.

There are a few counts of this clonotype. CDR3 protein: CASSIVGAGNSPLHF. The DNA for the CDR3 is TGTGCCAGTAGTATTGTCGGGGCCGGGAATTCACCCCTCCACTTT. The rearrangement links TRBV19 to TRBJ1-6, with a possible D match to TRBD1 (5 bases). V gave up 3 bases and J gave up 7 bases, with 13 bases separating them. The CDR3 is made up of 15 amino acids. Germline V gene data show CDR1 as LNHDA and CDR2 as SQIVND (reference sequence).

With respect to this clonotype: This clone may be a read error of a much larger clone one base away. The CDR3: CSAKTKGEAFF. The CDR3 bases are TGCAGTGCTAAGACAAAGGGTGAAGCTTTCTTT. This chain joins TRBV20-1 and TRBJ1-1; no clear D. CDR1 is DFQATT and CDR2 is SNEGSKA in the germline V gene (reference sequence). CDR3 size: 11 residues. V lost 4 bases and J 7 bases, leaving 10 bases between the germline ends.

The rearrangement links TRBV6-5 to TRBJ2-3; D is uncertain. V was cut by 2 bases and J by 7 bases, with 7 bases left in between. This CDR3 is built from 12 residues. Germline CDR1 is MNHEY and CDR2 is SVGAGI. Here the CDR3 reads CASSYNFYTQYF. The CDR3 DNA reads TGTGCCAGCAGTTACAACTTTTATACGCAGTATTTT.

The V call is TRBV18, the J call TRBJ2-7; 9 nucleotides agree with TRBD1. Trimming took 4 bases from V and 4 from J; bases not matched to a gene: 5. This CDR3 spans 14 amino acids. Germline CDR1 reads KGHSH; CDR2 reads LQKENI. Written as DNA, the CDR3 is TGTGCCAGCTCACGTGTGGGACAGGGTTACGAGCAGTACTTC. Translating gives CASSRVGQGYEQYF.

In its sample, this clonotype was seen a few times. V is TRBV24-1 and J is TRBJ1-5; 7 bases map to TRBD1. With 6 bases clipped from V and 3 bases from J, the junction kept 10 bases outside the gene matches. This CDR3 comprises 16 residues. Germline values: CDR1 KGHDR, CDR2 SFDVKD. CDR3 residues: CATSKRGTADNQPQHF. The CDR3 nucleotides are TGTGCCACCAGTAAACGAGGGACAGCAGACAATCAGCCCCAGCATTTT.

This clonotype was seen a few times. The chain's CDR3 is CSARDNWGFAEAFF. The CDR3 DNA follows: TGCAGTGCTAGAGATAATTGGGGTTTCGCTGAAGCTTTCTTT. The chain recombines TRBV20-1 with TRBJ1-1; D is uncertain. The V end was cut by 0 bases, the J end by 6 bases, with 14 bases between. The germline gives CDR1 DFQATT, CDR2 SNEGSKA (reference sequence). The CDR3 is 14 residues long.